This T cell receptor (beta chain) was recovered during a study of cytomegalovirus exposure and HLA in healthy donors (dated by TCRdb to about 2017). Describing the broader study: In an earlier analysis of approximately 500 of the donors, 276 Gb of sequence data and roughly 100 million unique TCR beta sequences from approximately 180 million T cells were reported. An early release that covered fewer than 800 HLA-typed donors contained approximately 300 gigabases of sequencing data and tens of millions of unique TCR sequences. Among the approximately 430 genotyped donors, about 83% belonged to the genetic ancestry cluster associated with self-reported Caucasian donors. The aim of the study was to test whether cataloging public T cell receptors could identify signatures of past pathogen exposure. The study used immunosequencing to profile the T cell repertoires of several hundred subjects and linked those repertoires to cytomegalovirus serostatus. A separate validation cohort of more than 100 different subjects was used in addition to the approximately 640-subject first cohort. High-throughput TCR immunosequencing, statistical association of individual TCRs with disease status, and machine learning were combined to predict cytomegalovirus infection status. A later analysis re-examined previously published TCR beta repertoires from 600 to 700 donors and added high-resolution HLA genotyping to investigate patterns of TCR occurrence. The later analysis used no new phenotypic data to find candidate immune exposures, relying instead on TCR beta sequences and their occurrence across donors. To decide whether each TCR beta V gene segment behaved as functional or pseudogenic, an earlier analysis of approximately 620 of the donors relied on high-throughput TCR beta sequencing. Donor age, sex, ethnicity and CMV serostatus were compiled together with the repertoire data. Genome-wide SNP genotypes for about 55% of the roughly 670 donors were used in a later genetic analysis, which treated that subset as a discovery cohort. All discovery cohort repertoires had been generated using a single sequencing platform. HLA typing covered class I and class II loci at four-digit resolution. The number of donors typed differed by locus, with about 629-640 for A, B, C, DRB1 and DQB1, over 500 for DQA1, over 600 for DPA1, and 472 for DPB1. Roughly 5 DR-DQ haplotypes were handled as single units for association and clustering because linkage in the cohort was strong. On average, roughly 250,000 unique TCR beta nucleotide sequences were sequenced per donor among some 420 genotyped donors of the cohort, with roughly 18% of those sequences being non-productive.

Study-wide findings and limitations: A few of the identified cytomegalovirus-associated TCR beta chains were confirmed in vitro to be specific for cytomegalovirus antigens. Compared with the 666-donor mean, donors in an Asian-associated ancestry cluster had fewer N-insertions in productive TCRs, according to a later genetic analysis. In a later analysis, HLA-associated TCR beta chains showed more clonal expansion and lower generation probabilities than non-associated chains that were equally common. Because HLA typing was unavailable for some donors at each locus, only the typed subset was used in association tests. Some IMGT-functional V segments, including TRBV6-2 and TRBV6-3, could not be distinguished by the 87-base-pair reads and were therefore excluded. Immune exposure information for the cohort was limited to CMV serostatus. The study gave a list of over 150 TCR beta chains associated with cytomegalovirus. When HLA alleles, especially DR and DQ, strongly co-occurred, attributing TCR associations to individual alleles was difficult. A later analysis associated about 17,000 TCR beta sequences with specific HLA alleles at a false discovery rate of 0.05. Roughly uniform sequencing depth across donors was assumed in presence/absence analyses, although this assumption may not hold. According to a later analysis, TCR association rates differed among HLA loci, with DRB1 alleles showing the most associated TCRs and HLA-C alleles showing the fewest. Approximately 18 rarely observed V segments, including chromosome 9 orphons, were excluded from the earlier analysis of a few hundred of the donors because counts were too low. Correlated functional status among segregating V segments might reflect linkage disequilibrium, but an unknown experimental factor could not be ruled out. The classifier was reported to diagnose cytomegalovirus status with high specificity and sensitivity in both the original cohort and the validation cohort. Only TCR beta chains were sequenced in this cohort, and the absence of alpha or paired-chain data limited detectable features. In an earlier analysis of approximately 590 of the donors, most TCR beta V segments appeared in productive rearrangements about 87% or about 30% of the time, broadly matching IMGT annotations. In a later analysis, several top co-occurrence clusters were reported to appear linked to parvovirus B19, influenza, CMV and Epstein-Barr virus. The authors suggested that the approach could potentially be extended to other disease states and immunological phenotypes. Most TCR sequences were seen in very few donors, while some public TCRs were found in many individuals. A group of highly shared sequence variants was considered likely to be a technical artifact of the sequencing pipeline. In a later analysis, most CMV-associated TCR beta chains were found to appear HLA-restricted, with HLA associations seemingly driven largely by CMV exposure. A further reported finding was that TCR beta sequences accurately predicted the HLA-A and HLA-B alleles for most subjects in the first cohort. An association between a missense DCLRE1C variant and V-gene and J-gene trimming of TCR beta chains was found in a later genetic analysis and replicated in an independent cohort.

CDR1 and CDR2 are read off the germline V gene as SNHLY and FYNNEI. V is reduced by 6 bases and J by 4 bases, leaving a spacing of 16 bases between them. The CDR3 spans 14 residues, from the cysteine through the phenylalanine. Just CDR3 DNA is preserved here, 42 bases in frame from base 1. The cohort consisted of 650 to 700 healthy bone marrow donors. At the time of sampling, all cohort members were nominally healthy, though unrecorded immune exposures were likely present. The donor was CMV seronegative and belonged to the group of several hundred seronegative cohort members. A peripheral blood sample was collected from each donor, and TCR beta sequencing was performed on peripheral blood mononuclear cells. Genomic DNA extraction from the blood cell samples was performed with the Qiagen DNeasy Blood Extraction Kit. Library construction relied on the immunoSEQ multiplex PCR assay. A mixture of 60 forward primers for TCR Vbeta segments and 13 reverse primers for TCR Jbeta segments was used in the multiplex PCR. The CDR3 region of rearranged TCR beta genes was amplified from genomic DNA by a multiplex PCR assay. The Illumina HiSeq System was used to sequence the amplified TCR beta libraries as 87-base-pair reads. In the paper's pipeline: A later analysis counted about 80 million unique TCR beta chains across the 666 repertoires, and some 11 million of these chains were shared by at least two donors. To remove PCR and sequencing errors, raw reads were error-corrected and collapsed into unique sequences using a nearest-neighbor algorithm that merged closely related sequences. To assign V, D and J gene segments, CDR3 sequences were aligned to IMGT reference sequences. For a sequence to be retained, at least a six-nucleotide match to both a V gene segment and a J gene segment was required. A rearrangement was called productive if the CDR3 had no stop codons and remained in frame with V and J, and every other rearrangement was called non-productive. CDR3 was defined according to IMGT convention as the region running from the second conserved V-encoded cysteine to the conserved J-encoded phenylalanine. In an earlier analysis of 587 of the donors, sequences lacking an unambiguous match to a single V gene segment were excluded. In an earlier analysis of several hundred of the donors, V segments were called functional above 56.7% productive rearrangements and were called segregating when the between-donor standard deviation exceeded 5%. A statistical classification framework was developed to diagnose cytomegalovirus status using the catalog of TCR beta chain sequences. V and J gene assignment, in a later analysis, came from comparing TCR nucleotide sequences with IMGT/GENE-DB human TR gene sequences. The TCRdist pipeline was used in a later analysis to assign CDR3 sequences and most-parsimonious VDJ recombination scenarios. In a later analysis, each TCR beta chain was defined by its CDR3 amino acid sequence together with its V-gene family, and reads lacking a unique V-gene family were excluded. To address suspected cross-contamination and a sequencing artifact, a later analysis removed roughly 640 highly shared, low-generation-probability nucleotide sequences. In a later analysis, a clonal expansion index for each public chain was calculated from normalized within-repertoire ranks of inferred template counts. In a later analysis, generation probabilities were computed with a VDJ recombination model fitted to out-of-frame rearrangements, and the resulting probabilities were checked against IGoR. A later analysis scored TCR-TCR, TCR-HLA and TCR-CMV co-occurrence with hypergeometric tests, applying a repertoire-size bias correction to TCR pairs. False discovery rates were estimated in a later analysis by permuting HLA or CMV assignments 20 times. In a later analysis, co-occurring TCRs were grouped with DBSCAN, and TCRdist sequence similarity was added when clustering was performed within HLA-allele-positive subsets. Repertoires with fewer than 30,000 or more than 120,000 public chains, plus five repertoires with anomalous nucleotide sharing, were excluded from co-occurrence clustering. TCRdb's version of the immuneACCESS table is confined to in-frame rearrangements and falls short of the full clone set. An unresolved V gene accounts for under half of the shortfall where checked; the remainder is of unknown origin. V and J calls and clone size are as listed in that table; D and trimming were resolved from the DNA. This sample holds some 150,000 clones; 70% to 80% were observed only once. Roughly 2% of the sample lies in the top ten.

This clone showed up just a few times. Its antigen remains undetermined. Qualities for individual bases were not recorded, and no much larger clone is one base off. Material: PBMCs. The sequence is built from TRBV2 and TRBJ2-7; 5 matching bases give a weak D call of TRBD2. This receptor was obtained from a man aged 35-49 years in good health and CMV-seronegative. CDR3 region: CASSLIGVGYEQYF. The DNA reads TGTGCCAGCAGCCTCATCGGGGTAGGGTACGAGCAGTACTTC.